Here is one T cell receptor beta chain with its context. The antigen is undetermined. Per the germline V gene, CDR1 is SEHNR and CDR2 is FQNEAQ (reference sequence). CDR3 size: 11 residues. Trimming stripped 5 bases from V and 7 bases from J, with 8 bases between. Sequencing used immunoSEQ multiplex PCR; TCRdb keeps in-frame clones, though not all of them. The sample consists of 75,000 to 90,000 clones, approximately 86% of them appearing once. This record belongs to a study of T cell repertoires and HLA-DP antigens. Sample: CD4+ T cells from PBMCs. The V call is TRBV7-9, the J call TRBJ2-5; no clear D gene. This sequence was found in a man in his fifties or sixties in good health and CMV-seronegative. The chain's CDR3 is CASSQVGTQYF. CDR3 nucleotides: TGTGCCAGCAGCCAGGTGGGGACCCAGTACTTC.